This T cell receptor beta chain was retrieved from a study of blood T cell repertoires in COVID-19. Study at large: The United States, Italy and Spain supplied acute and convalescent COVID-19 samples. PBMCs, B-cell-depleted T cells, or T cells were the source of the cDNA or gDNA that made up the material.

As processed by the authors: For nucleated cells, counts were estimated from reference gene primer amplification. Assay used: immunoSEQ multiplex PCR; TCRdb lists only in-frame clones, some missing. D and trimming were read from the DNA, whereas the V and J calls and clone size are those reported in that table. The sample lists roughly 80,000 clones, about 88% seen once, with around 9.8% in the top ten. This CDR3 has 17 amino acids. The germline V gene encodes CDR1 MDHEN and CDR2 SYDVKM. Trimming took 1 base from V and 0 from J; bases not matched to a gene: 5. This clone is a singleton in its sample. The TCR comes from a human donor in a cohort sampled during active COVID-19. Sequences were obtained from peripheral blood. The chain joins TRBV28 to TRBJ2-4, with 8 bases lining up with TRBD1. This CDR3 reads CASSLSGTGPAKNIQYF. CDR3 bases: TGTGCCAGCAGTTTATCCGGGACAGGTCCAGCCAAAAACATTCAGTACTTC.